The clone carrying this T cell receptor (beta chain) is a singleton in its sample. Its specificity is not known. An end of the junction does not agree with germline; a read error may underlie this. This record comes from a study of T cell repertoires in cytomegalovirus infection. Study-level information: CMV infection together with matching HLA type was indicated by public TCR beta signatures. Findings and caveats of the study: CMV carriers having the relevant HLA were flagged by cumulative public TCR beta family frequency. Dominating the ex vivo response were TCR beta clonotypes that were CMV-specific and HLA-C-restricted.

The CDR3 consists of 14 residues. The V gene's germline CDR1 is MNHEY and CDR2 SMNVEV (reference sequence). Each CDR3 protein gets one entry after TCRdb re-called the reads with MiXCR. The table shows about 920,000 distinct CDR3 sequences, with approximately 31% occurring only once. The sample was cultured CD8+ T cells from PBMCs, taken from culture after CMV antigen stimulation. The receptor was derived from a human donor in good health (CMV status not recorded). Some clones in this sample may be carry-over from other donors' samples. The chain links TRBV27 to TRBJ2-1; no definite D call. The CDR3 DNA sequence: TGTGTCAGCAGTTTCGGCGGATCCTCCAATGAGCAGTTCTTC. It is translated as CVSSFGGSSNEQFF.